The clone carrying this TCR beta chain was observed many times. Antigen specificity is unknown. V lost 5 bases to trimming and J lost 5 bases; unmatched junction nucleotides: 10. Looked up from germline, CDR1 is SGHVS and CDR2 is FNYEAQ. This CDR3 is 15 amino acids long. The source of the sample is a study of CD8 T cells in ankylosing spondylitis. Whole-study results and caveats: A subset of motif variants has previously been described in the synovial fluid and blood of reactive arthritis. Roughly 8 highly homologous variants formed a TCR beta motif that appeared characteristic of ankylosing spondylitis blood. The clones that were linked to disease were reported to be significantly enriched in matched synovial fluid samples from ankylosing spondylitis patients.

Quantitative 5'-RACE with molecular barcodes generated TCR beta libraries. MiXCR, applied by TCRdb to the 5' RACE reads, yields one record per CDR3 protein. Found here are 85,000 to 100,000 distinct CDR3 sequences, 8% to 10% of them singletons; the top ten hold roughly 9.9%. This sequence was found in a male donor with ankylosing spondylitis or in good health (not recorded which). V and J are TRBV7-6 and TRBJ2-7; TRBD1 matches at 9 bases. The sample consisted of blood, either unsorted or a sorted T cell fraction (not recorded which). The CDR3 protein is CASSPRDRAGHEQYF. The DNA for the CDR3 is TGTGCCAGCAGCCCGAGGGACAGGGCGGGCCACGAGCAGTACTTC.